The sequence of this T cell receptor beta chain was determined in a study of technical replicates of blood from a few donors. The repertoire was sequenced with immunoSEQ multiplex PCR; TCRdb's copy has only in-frame clones and lacks some. The table includes approximately 85,000 clones, about 94% detected once. Regarding this clone: Other DNA sequences within the sample encode an identical CDR3.

The specimen sequenced was T cells isolated from PBMCs. The source is a human donor in good health.

The CDR3: CASSYRGYNEQFF. DNA of the CDR3: TGTGCCAGCAGTTACAGGGGATACAATGAGCAGTTCTTC. This chain joins TRBV6-5 and TRBJ2-1; possible D gene TRBD1, 5 bases. The CDR3 spans 13 residues. Trimming left V 2 bases short and J 4 bases short, with 6 bases between. Germline V gives CDR1 MNHEY, CDR2 SVGAGI.